This TCR beta chain emerged from a study of early T cells in non-severe SARS-CoV-2 infection. Study information: Sequencing targeted bulk RNA from unsorted whole blood, leaving chains unpaired.

The study, taken as a whole, reports: Anti-spike CD8 responses were favored by VDJdb matching, which missed private and CD4 specificities.

There are many counts of this clonotype. What it binds is not known. Individual cDNA molecules were tagged with unique molecular identifiers, the study reported. TCRdb reprocessed the 5' RACE reads via MiXCR and lists one record per CDR3 protein. Among roughly 56,000 distinct CDR3 sequences listed, approximately 11% were seen once. The specimen sequenced was whole blood. This receptor was identified in an adult who was a healthcare worker with PCR-confirmed SARS-CoV-2 infection or an uninfected control (not recorded which).

The CDR3 loop is CASSQPSSNYEQYF. As DNA, the CDR3 is TGTGCCAGTAGCCAGCCCTCTTCTAATTACGAGCAGTACTTC. The genes are TRBV28 and TRBJ2-7; the D is unclear. With 9 bases removed from V and 4 bases from J, the gap between germline ends came to 19 bases. The CDR3 length is 14 residues. Germline V CDR1 and CDR2: MDHEN, SYDVKM.